This TCR beta chain was recovered during a study of Graves' ophthalmopathy and Graves' hyperthyroidism (dated by TCRdb to between 2017 and 2018). At the level of the whole study: Peripheral blood was collected before any treatment was given, at the time of initial diagnosis. TCR beta repertoire signatures were used to distinguish Graves' ophthalmopathy from Graves' hyperthyroidism and to predict progression to ophthalmopathy. In total, 135 blood samples were TCR-sequenced: around 42 ophthalmopathy, some 72 hyperthyroidism and roughly 17 hyperthyroidism-to-ophthalmopathy patients. To explore V-J signatures that separate ophthalmopathy from hyperthyroidism, a discovery set of about a hundred patients was enrolled, consisting of about 45 with ophthalmopathy and around 57 with stable hyperthyroidism. An independent validation cohort was composed of approximately 18 hyperthyroidism patients and some 16 patients who later progressed from hyperthyroidism to ophthalmopathy. In several hyperthyroidism patients, the T-cell repertoire of thyroid tissue was compared with the T-cell repertoire of blood. After sampling, hyperthyroidism patients received methimazole starting at 30 mg daily, and ophthalmopathy patients received high-dose intravenous methylprednisolone. What the work shows at the level of the full study, not this receptor alone: No statistical method was used to set the sample size in advance, and the investigators knew which group each participant was assigned to. Most expanded thyroid clonotypes with frequency above 0.001 were also detected in blood, suggesting blood repertoires may reflect the thyroid immune response. Ophthalmopathy was separated from stable hyperthyroidism by the 13-signature model with roughly 87% sensitivity and about 83% specificity in cross-validation and with 80%/75% in the test set. In validation, the model predicted ophthalmopathy progression with more than 55% sensitivity and 72.22% specificity; some 13 predicted patients were CT-confirmed with GO in a median of about 6.1 months.

A patient counted as having stable hyperthyroidism if there was no progression to ophthalmopathy within 18 months of follow-up. Hyperthyroidism patients were newly diagnosed, were aged 18 to 65 years, and had a disease duration under 2 months. Patients were excluded if they had other autoimmune diseases, uncontrolled infections, pregnancy or lactation. Diagnosis was based on clinical symptoms, serum thyroxine, TRAb, thyroid ultrasound and orbital computed tomography. Using Ficoll-Paque density gradient centrifugation, PBMCs were isolated from 10 ml of fresh peripheral blood. Trizol reagent was used to extract the total RNA, and its quality was then checked on an Agilent 2100 Bioanalyzer. Per the germline V gene, MNHEY is the CDR1 and SVGAGI is the CDR2. Relative to germline, V is missing 0 bases and J is missing 2 bases, with 1 base of the junction outside any gene match. Inclusive of the bounding cysteine and phenylalanine, the CDR3 is 16 residues long. Kept here is only the CDR3 DNA, which spans 48 bases and is read in frame from base 1.

TCR beta CDR3 regions were amplified from RNA transcripts for repertoire sequencing. HTBI primers and the Qiagen OneStep RT-PCR kit were used in a first-round RT-PCR, which was followed by a second-round multiplex PCR, size selection and purification. Sequencing of the libraries was carried out on an Illumina HiSeq2000 in paired-end mode with 100 bp reads. Regarding the original processing steps: Reads were processed with SOAPnuke, discarding reads with adapters, uncalled bases, mean Phred below 15, or no exact constant-primer or identifier match. COPE v1.2.5 was used to merge the high-quality paired reads. Clonotypes were defined as unique nucleotide sequences and were aligned to IMGT TRB V, D and J references using MiTCR v1.1. Only V-J combinations with frequency above 0.0001 were analysed, covering approximately 99% of repertoires. A TCR clonal expansion and chaos score per V-J combination was defined as the ratio of F50 clonal expansion to chaos observed in the TCRdist matrix. Welch's t-statistics and random forest were used to narrow the features down to roughly twelve V-J combinations, which were then fed into a naive Bayes classifier. Thyroid-blood repertoire similarity was quantified with the Morisita-Horn index. The public reads were quality trimmed at Q25 with fastp and then assembled into clones with MiXCR by TCRdb, keeping productive beta chains. Every distinct CDR3 protein forms one entry, paired with its most common genes and DNA. The V and J calls, along with clone size, are taken from TCRdb and not from the paper's own processing. The sample table contains some 350,000 distinct CDR3 sequences; only one count was recorded for about a sixth of them. The biggest ten clones account for roughly 2.3% of the sample.

This clonotype was counted many times. The antigen it binds to is not known. No much larger clone exists at a distance of one base, and base qualities are not known. The sequence was obtained from an adult woman with stable Graves' hyperthyroidism. Sequenced sample: peripheral blood. The chain links TRBV6-5 with TRBJ2-7, and 13 junctional nucleotides match TRBD2. Read as DNA, the sequence is TGTGCCAGCAGTTACTCCGGACTAGCGGGGGCCTACGAGCAGTACTTC. Its product reads: CASSYSGLAGAYEQYF.